The clone carrying this T cell receptor beta chain was detected once. This entry belongs to a study of blood T cell repertoires in COVID-19. Study-wide background: T cells, B-cell-depleted T cells, or PBMCs supplied cDNA or gDNA.

Germline-derived CDR1 and CDR2 are SGHTA and FQGTGA. The CDR3 consists of 12 residues. Deletions cut 7 bases from V and 5 bases from J, with 11 bases between. Original processing notes: Nucleated cell number was recorded as an estimate derived from reference gene primer amplification. TCRdb keeps only in-frame clones here, not all; method: immunoSEQ multiplex PCR. From that table come the V and J calls and clone size; the DNA was used to work out D and trimming. The sample has about 380,000 clones; more than 75% are singletons. Participants were aged roughly 18 to 90 years, lived in about 26 US areas, and enrolled virtually. Cohort allocation depended upon clinical history that participants reported.

The V call is TRBV7-3, the J call TRBJ1-2, with TRBD1 as a possible D gene (5 bases). The sequenced sample consisted of PBMCs or T cells enriched from blood (not recorded which). This clonotype was sampled from a woman aged 18-29 years who had recovered from COVID-19. The CDR3 sequence: CASNRRAYGYTF. The CDR3 coding sequence is TGTGCCAGCAACAGGAGGGCTTATGGCTACACCTTC.